The source of this T cell receptor (beta chain) is a study of cytomegalovirus exposure and HLA in healthy donors. General observations from the study: Most sequenced TCRs were rare (though some public TCRs occurred in many donors). An analysis that came later showed most CMV-associated TCR beta chains appearing HLA-restricted. Earlier findings revealed that most TCR beta V segments proved productive either about 87% or about 30% of the time.

There are 12 residues in the CDR3. With 5 bases removed from V and 5 bases from J, the gap between germline ends came to 6 bases. Germline lookup yields CDR1 KGHSH and CDR2 LQKENI. In the PCR, 60 Vbeta and 13 Jbeta primers were used. Libraries were prepared by immunoSEQ multiplex PCR; TCRdb keeps only in-frame clonotypes and omits some of them. Among around 170,000 clones listed, over 65% were seen once. A note on this clone: Its matching antigen is unknown.

The chain couples TRBV18 to TRBJ2-2; D remains ambiguous. The clonotype comes from a woman between 50 and 59 years old in good health and CMV-seropositive. Sequencing input: PBMCs. CDR3 nucleotide sequence: TGTGCCAGCTCAATGGAGACCGGGGAGCTGTTTTTT. Translating gives CASSMETGELFF.